Listed here are 14 T cell receptor beta chains from one sample, sequenced in a study of multiple sclerosis patients with progressive multifocal leukoencephalopathy. Noted time point: time of PML onset. Some clones are missing from TCRdb's copy, which holds only in-frame ones; the method was immunoSEQ multiplex PCR. Of tens of thousands of clones in the sample, approximately 85% were seen once. The material was PBMCs, obtained from a patient treated with natalizumab. The receptors come from a woman aged 25 to 39 with progressive multifocal leukoencephalopathy.

V is TRBV29-1 and J is TRBJ1-2, with D unclear. This CDR3 spans 12 amino acids. Per the germline V gene, CDR1 is SQVTM and CDR2 is ANQGSEA. The V and J ends lost 3 bases and 6 bases respectively, with 11 bases between them. Here the CDR3 DNA reads TGCAGCGTTGACATCCAAGTAAATGGCTACACCTTC. Protein: CSVDIQVNGYTF.

This clone was seen a single time. J is TRBJ2-3 and V is TRBV9, with 9 bases aligning to TRBD2. This CDR3 region has 17 residues. Germline CDR1 SGDLS, CDR2 YYNGEE. J lost 6 bases, V lost 0 bases, and 11 bases had no gene match. CDR3 nucleotide sequence: TGTGCCAGCAGCGTAGAGCCTAGCGGGGATTGGAGGGATACGCAGTATTTT. Translating it yields CASSVEPSGDWRDTQYF.

CDR3 sequence: CAWRRRSANTEAFF. The CDR3, as DNA: TGTGCCTGGAGACGAAGGTCAGCGAACACTGAAGCTTTCTTT. V usage is TRBV30 and J usage is TRBJ1-1; unclear D gene. There are 14 residues in the CDR3. The ends were cut back, 3 bases at V and 1 base at J, with 12 bases in the middle. Germline V gene data show CDR1 as GTSNPN and CDR2 as SVGIG (reference sequence). Full variable domain (remainder filled in from reference TRBV30 and TRBJ1-1): SQTIHQWPATLVQPVGSPLSLECTVEGTSNPNLYWYRQAAGRGLQLLFYSVGIGQISSEVPQNLSASRPQDRQFILSSKKLLLSDSGFYLCAWRRRSANTEAFFGQGTRLTVV.

This chain joins TRBV6-1 and TRBJ1-2; D is unclear. The V gene's germline CDR1 is MNHNS and CDR2 SASEGT. CDR3 size: 12 residues. Trimming cost V 4 bases and J 4 bases, with 7 bases left between them. CDR3 coding DNA: TGTGCCAGCAGTGGGTTGGTCTATGGCTACACCTTC. Translated: CASSGLVYGYTF.

The chain recombines TRBV6-5 with TRBJ1-2; possibly TRBD1 for D (6 bases). V lost 2 bases to trimming and J lost 9 bases, with 10 bases between them. The CDR3 is 12 residues long. Per germline, CDR1 MNHEY and CDR2 SVGAGI. CDR3 DNA: TGTGCCAGCAGTTACACGGGACAAAGCTACACCTTC. This codes for CASSYTGQSYTF.

V gene TRBV7-9 combines with J gene TRBJ1-1; D is ambiguous. The germline V and J ends were trimmed by 2 bases and 5 bases, with 12 bases remaining between them. The CDR3 runs 14 residues. Per germline, CDR1 SEHNR and CDR2 FQNEAQ (reference sequence). The CDR3 loop is CASSLPGVSTEAFF. The CDR3 nucleotides read TGTGCCAGCAGCTTACCAGGAGTAAGTACTGAAGCTTTCTTT.

The rearrangement joins TRBV11-2 to TRBJ2-3, with TRBD1 as a possible D gene (5 bases). V was pared by 6 bases and J by 0 bases, with 13 bases between. The germline CDR1 and CDR2 sequences are SGHAT and FQNNGV. The CDR3 is made up of 15 amino acids. CDR3: CASRRDRASTDTQYF. CDR3 DNA sequence: TGTGCCAGCAGACGTGACAGAGCTAGCACAGATACGCAGTATTTT.

J is TRBJ1-6 and V is TRBV7-3; 7 bases are shared with TRBD1. Germline V gives CDR1 SGHTA, CDR2 FQGTGA. This CDR3 is 16 amino acids long. Germline trimming cut 1 base from V and 9 bases from J; bases unmatched to any gene: 9. The CDR3 DNA reads TGTGCCAGCAGCTTAAAGGGGGCAGGTTCTCGTTCACCCCTCCACTTT. This codes for CASSLKGAGSRSPLHF. The variable domain in full, completed from reference TRBV7-3 and TRBJ1-6, reads GAGVSQTPSNKVTEKGKYVELRCDPISGHTALYWYRQSLGQGPEFLIYFQGTGAADDSGLPNDRFFAVRPEGSVSTLKIQRTERGDSAVYLCASSLKGAGSRSPLHFGNGTRLTVT.

Notes on this clone: The likely explanation is a read error, given a far larger clone one base away. The chain uses TRBV2 and TRBJ2-1, with D maybe TRBD2 (6 bases). CDR1 is SNHLY, CDR2 FYNNEI, per germline. The CDR3 loop spans 14 amino acids. The V and J ends lost 8 bases and 5 bases respectively, with 16 bases between them. Here the CDR3 DNA reads TGTGCCAGCGGGGGGTGTCCAGGGCACAATGAGCAGTTCTTC. Its protein product is CASGGCPGHNEQFF.

The gene calls are TRBV2 and TRBJ2-4; D possibly corresponds to TRBD2 (6 bases). Trimming took off 7 bases at V and 8 bases at J, with 18 bases between the two ends. Germline V gene sequence: CDR1 SNHLY, CDR2 FYNNEI. The CDR3 has 14 residues. The CDR3 region is CASMENGGSYIQYF. In nucleotides, the CDR3 is TGTGCCAGCATGGAAAACGGGGGTAGTTACATTCAGTACTTC.

The rearrangement uses TRBV7-9 and TRBJ1-4; the match to TRBD1 covers 10 bases. This CDR3 has 15 residues. Trimming at V came to 1 base and at J to 7 bases, leaving 3 bases not matched to a gene. Germline CDR1 is SEHNR and CDR2 is FQNEAQ (reference sequence). The CDR3 region is CASSLVGTGAEKLFF. CDR3 DNA: TGTGCCAGCAGCTTAGTCGGGACAGGGGCTGAAAAACTGTTTTTT. Full variable domain (rest looked up from reference TRBV7-9 and TRBJ1-4): DTGVSQNPRHKITKRGQNVTFRCDPISEHNRLYWYRQTLGQGPEFLTYFQNEAQLEKSRLLSDRFSAERPKGSFSTLEIQRTEQGDSAMYLCASSLVGTGAEKLFFGSGTQLSVL.

The V gene is TRBV15, the J gene TRBJ2-3; weak D call: TRBD2 (6 bases). The germline CDR1 and CDR2 sequences are LNHNV and YYDKDF (reference sequence). The CDR3 contains 16 residues. Between the trimmed V and J ends, which lost 0 bases and 5 bases, there was a span of 15 bases. This CDR3 reads CATSREEGPIGDTQYF. The DNA of the CDR3 is TGTGCCACCAGCAGAGAGGAGGGTCCGATTGGAGATACGCAGTATTTT.

The chain joins TRBV7-9 to TRBJ1-2; D is ambiguous. The germline gives CDR1 SEHNR, CDR2 FQNEAQ (reference sequence). Trimming removed 5 bases from V and 1 base from J, with 14 bases in between. This CDR3 has 15 amino acids. CDR3 nucleotide sequence: TGTGCCAGCAGCAAAACAGAGATTTATAACTATGGCTACACCTTC. Protein: CASSKTEIYNYGYTF. Variable domain in full (rest from reference TRBV7-9 and TRBJ1-2): DTGVSQNPRHKITKRGQNVTFRCDPISEHNRLYWYRQTLGQGPEFLTYFQNEAQLEKSRLLSDRFSAERPKGSFSTLEIQRTEQGDSAMYLCASSKTEIYNYGYTFGSGTRLTVV.

V usage is TRBV6-5 and J usage is TRBJ1-2; TRBD1 matches 7 bases. CDR1 and CDR2 from the germline V gene are MNHEY and SVGAGI. The CDR3 loop spans 13 amino acids. V was pared by 7 bases and J by 5 bases, with 7 bases of the junction left unmatched. The CDR3 sequence: CASTADRVYGYTF. The DNA of the CDR3 is TGTGCCAGCACCGCAGACAGGGTGTATGGCTACACCTTC.